The present entry profiles one T cell receptor (beta chain) with its context. Participants were aged about 18 to 90 years, lived in 24 US areas, and enrolled virtually. Which cohort a participant joined came from the clinical history participants gave. Deletions cut 0 bases from V and 6 bases from J, with 9 bases between. The CDR3 is made up of 14 amino acids. The germline V gene encodes CDR1 LGHNA and CDR2 YSLEER. The sample originates from a study of blood T cell repertoires in COVID-19. Study summary: T cells, B-cell-depleted T cells, or PBMCs supplied cDNA or gDNA.

As handled by the study authors: Quantification of nucleated cells was approximated via reference gene primer amplification. Assay: immunoSEQ multiplex PCR; the TCRdb copy retains only in-frame clones and omits some. The DNA gave D and trimming, while V, J and clone size come from that table. This repertoire shows around 450,000 clones, roughly 85% found once; its top ten account for about 2%. V usage is TRBV4-3 and J usage is TRBJ2-1, with D uncertain. The sample taken for sequencing was PBMCs or T cells enriched from blood (not recorded which). This TCR was recovered from a woman aged 18 to 35 with acute COVID-19. The CDR3 sequence is CASSQESLRNEQFF. CDR3 nucleotides: TGCGCCAGCAGCCAAGAATCGTTGCGCAATGAGCAGTTCTTC.